This TCR beta chain was sequenced in a study of cytomegalovirus exposure and HLA in healthy donors. PCR involved 60 Vbeta and 13 Jbeta primers. Assay: immunoSEQ multiplex PCR; the TCRdb copy retains only in-frame clones and omits some. This sample has about 160,000 clones; roughly 80% occur once, and the top ten carry 8.5%. This CDR3 region has 15 residues. The ends were cut back, 0 bases at V and 4 bases at J, with 12 bases in the middle. Germline-derived CDR1 and CDR2 are SNHLY and FYNNEI. The sequence derives from a male donor in good health and CMV-seropositive. Sequencing input: PBMCs. The chain recombines TRBV2 with TRBJ1-2, with TRBD1 as a possible D gene (6 bases). The chain's CDR3 is CASSEAVGQFYGYTF. DNA of the CDR3: TGTGCCAGCAGTGAAGCGGTTGGACAGTTCTATGGCTACACCTTC.